Listed below are T cell receptor beta chains from one sample, sequenced in a study of low-dose radiotherapy and immunotherapy resistance in tumors. TCRdb called the reads again in MiXCR, with one record for every CDR3 protein. The sample lists about 64,000 distinct CDR3 sequences; 26% were seen once. The source was PBMCs, collected before treatment. The receptor set was obtained from a male donor with rectosigmoid adenocarcinoma. The CDR3 runs from the conserved cysteine through the conserved F or W. A D gene is named only where the DNA matches it firmly. Some rows mark clone size as missing; the rest say once, few, many or name a class of expanded clone.

length: 18; J: TRBJ2-7; V: TRBV28; D: TRBD1; size: many; CDR3: CASSLVSGGTGWFLEQYF; DNA: TGTGCCAGCAGTTTAGTTTCTGGCGGGACAGGATGGTTTCTCGAGCAGTACTTC
length: 15; J: TRBJ2-1; V: TRBV23-1; D: -; size: many; CDR3: CASSRKRGLDNEQFF; DNA: TGCGCCAGCAGCCGGAAGAGGGGGTTGGACAATGAGCAGTTCTTC
length: 18; J: TRBJ2-1; V: TRBV11-3; D: TRBD1; size: many; CDR3: CASSLDQAGTGSGNEQFF; DNA: TGTGCCAGCAGCTTAGACCAGGCCGGGACAGGGAGTGGGAATGAGCAGTTCTTC
length: 14; J: TRBJ1-3; V: TRBV6-2/TRBV6-3; D: TRBD1; size: -; CDR3: CASSRDSSGNTIYF; DNA: TGTGCCAGCAGCCGGGACAGCTCTGGAAACACCATATATTTT
length: 12; J: TRBJ2-5; V: TRBV28; D: -; size: many; CDR3: CASKGTSVTQYF; DNA: TGTGCCAGCAAAGGGACTTCTGTGACCCAGTACTTC
length: 16; J: TRBJ2-5; V: TRBV28; D: -; size: many; CDR3: CASRPGATFPHETQYF; DNA: TGTGCCAGCAGACCAGGAGCGACCTTCCCCCATGAGACCCAGTACTTC
length: 13; J: TRBJ2-7; V: TRBV11-2; D: -; size: many; CDR3: CASAKGVTYEQYF; DNA: TGTGCCAGCGCAAAGGGGGTTACCTACGAGCAGTACTTC
length: 14; J: TRBJ1-2; V: TRBV11-1; D: -; size: -; CDR3: CASSLEADLYGYTF; DNA: TGTGCCAGCAGCTTAGAAGCGGATCTCTATGGCTACACCTTC
length: 13; J: TRBJ1-1; V: TRBV7-2; D: -; size: -; CDR3: CASSLVEGTEAFF; DNA: TGTGCCAGCAGCTTAGTGGAGGGAACTGAAGCTTTCTTT
length: 15; J: TRBJ2-7; V: TRBV11-2; D: TRBD1; size: many; CDR3: CASSQLGQPSYEQYF; DNA: TGTGCCAGCAGTCAACTGGGACAGCCCTCCTACGAGCAGTACTTC
length: 15; J: TRBJ2-7; V: TRBV2; D: TRBD2; size: many; CDR3: CASSRVAGGLYEQYF; DNA: TGTGCCAGCAGTCGTGTAGCGGGGGGGCTCTACGAGCAGTACTTC
length: 13; J: TRBJ1-1; V: TRBV20-1; D: -; size: few; CDR3: CSAGGHSNTEAFF; DNA: TGCAGTGCTGGAGGACATTCGAACACTGAAGCTTTCTTT
length: 14; J: TRBJ1-2; V: TRBV6-2/TRBV6-3; D: TRBD1; size: many; CDR3: CASSLGQGADGYTF; DNA: TGTGCCAGCAGTTTGGGACAGGGGGCGGATGGCTACACCTTC
length: 16; J: TRBJ1-6; V: TRBV7-2; D: -; size: many; CDR3: CASSLSPGGYNSPLHF; DNA: TGTGCCAGCAGCTTATCCCCCGGGGGTTATAATTCACCCCTCCACTTT
length: 15; J: TRBJ2-2; V: TRBV6-1; D: TRBD1; size: many; CDR3: CASSGGTVFTGELFF; DNA: TGTGCCAGCAGTGGAGGGACAGTCTTCACCGGGGAGCTGTTTTTT
length: 16; J: TRBJ1-2; V: TRBV7-8; D: -; size: many; CDR3: CASSLGRPWDNYGYTF; DNA: TGTGCCAGCAGCTTAGGGCGCCCCTGGGATAACTATGGCTACACCTTC
length: 15; J: TRBJ2-5; V: TRBV20-1; D: -; size: -; CDR3: CSARDRGAGRETQYF; DNA: TGCAGTGCTAGAGACCGCGGAGCAGGGCGAGAGACCCAGTACTTC
length: 13; J: TRBJ1-1; V: TRBV7-2; D: -; size: many; CDR3: CASSLAGNTEAFF; DNA: TGTGCCAGCAGCTTAGCAGGGAACACTGAAGCTTTCTTT
length: 16; J: TRBJ2-2; V: TRBV5-1; D: TRBD2; size: many; CDR3: CASSLESGGNTGELFF; DNA: TGCGCCAGCAGCTTGGAGAGCGGGGGGAACACCGGGGAGCTGTTTTTT
length: 13; J: TRBJ2-7; V: TRBV11-2; D: -; size: many; CDR3: CASSPRDLNEQYF; DNA: TGTGCCAGCAGCCCAAGGGACCTCAACGAGCAGTACTTC
length: 16; J: TRBJ1-1; V: TRBV6-2/TRBV6-3; D: TRBD1; size: many; CDR3: CASRPRQGAGNTEAFF; DNA: TGTGCCAGCAGGCCAAGACAGGGTGCGGGAAACACTGAAGCTTTCTTT
length: 14; J: TRBJ2-3; V: TRBV29-1; D: TRBD1; size: many; CDR3: CSLLDRGGTDTQYF; DNA: TGCAGCTTATTGGACAGGGGGGGTACAGATACGCAGTATTTT
length: 15; J: TRBJ2-4; V: TRBV11-2; D: TRBD1; size: many; CDR3: CASSLTTGQSDIQYF; DNA: TGTGCCAGCAGCTTAACGACAGGGCAATCGGACATTCAGTACTTC
length: 14; J: TRBJ2-5; V: TRBV28; D: -; size: many; CDR3: CASSSTTLQETQYF; DNA: TGTGCCAGCAGTTCTACGACGTTACAAGAGACCCAGTACTTC